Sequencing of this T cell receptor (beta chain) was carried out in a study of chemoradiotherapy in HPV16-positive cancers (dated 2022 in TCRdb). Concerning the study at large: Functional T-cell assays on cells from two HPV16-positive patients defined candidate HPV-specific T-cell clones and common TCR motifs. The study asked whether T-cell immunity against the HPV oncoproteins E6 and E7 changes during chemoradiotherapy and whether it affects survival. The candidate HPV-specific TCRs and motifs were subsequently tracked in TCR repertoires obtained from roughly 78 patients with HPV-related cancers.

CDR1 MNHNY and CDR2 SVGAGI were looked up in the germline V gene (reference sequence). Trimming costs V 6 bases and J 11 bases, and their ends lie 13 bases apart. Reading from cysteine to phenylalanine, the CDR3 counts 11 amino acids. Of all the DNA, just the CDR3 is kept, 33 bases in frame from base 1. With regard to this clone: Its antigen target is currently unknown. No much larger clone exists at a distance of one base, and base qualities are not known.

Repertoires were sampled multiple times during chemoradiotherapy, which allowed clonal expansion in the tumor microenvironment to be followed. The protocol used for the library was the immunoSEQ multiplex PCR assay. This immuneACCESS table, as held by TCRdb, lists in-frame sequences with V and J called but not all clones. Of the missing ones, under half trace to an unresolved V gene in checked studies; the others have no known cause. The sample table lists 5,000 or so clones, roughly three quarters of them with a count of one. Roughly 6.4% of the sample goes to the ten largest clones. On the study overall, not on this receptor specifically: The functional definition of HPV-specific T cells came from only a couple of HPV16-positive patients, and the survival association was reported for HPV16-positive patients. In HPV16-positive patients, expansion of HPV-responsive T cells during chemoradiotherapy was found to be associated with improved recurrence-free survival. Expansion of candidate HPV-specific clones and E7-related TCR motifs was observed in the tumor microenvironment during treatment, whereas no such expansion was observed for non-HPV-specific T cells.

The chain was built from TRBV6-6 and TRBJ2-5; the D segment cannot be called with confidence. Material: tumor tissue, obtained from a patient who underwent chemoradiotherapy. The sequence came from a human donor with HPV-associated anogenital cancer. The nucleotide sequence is TGTGCCAGCAGCGAGAAGTTTTGGCAGTACTTC. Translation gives CASSEKFWQYF.